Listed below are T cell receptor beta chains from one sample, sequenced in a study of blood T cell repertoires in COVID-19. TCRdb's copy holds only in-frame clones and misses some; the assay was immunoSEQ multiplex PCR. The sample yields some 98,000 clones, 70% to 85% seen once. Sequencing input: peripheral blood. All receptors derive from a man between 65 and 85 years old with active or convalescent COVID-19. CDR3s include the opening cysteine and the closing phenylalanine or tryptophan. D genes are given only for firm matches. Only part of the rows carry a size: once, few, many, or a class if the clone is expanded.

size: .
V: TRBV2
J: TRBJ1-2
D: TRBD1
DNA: TGTGCCAGCAGAGGGACAGGGTCAAACTATGGCTACACCTTC
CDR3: CASRGTGSNYGYTF

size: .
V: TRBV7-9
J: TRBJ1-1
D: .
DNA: TGTGCCAGCAGCCCTGACAGGAGACAAGCTTTCTTT
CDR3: CASSPDRRQAFF

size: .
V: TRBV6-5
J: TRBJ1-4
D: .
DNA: TGTGCCAGCAGTTCCGGAGTTGAAAAACTGTTTTTT
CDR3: CASSSGVEKLFF

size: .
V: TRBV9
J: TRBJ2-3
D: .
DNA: TGTGCCAGCAGCGTATATTCAGATACGCAGTATTTT
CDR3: CASSVYSDTQYF

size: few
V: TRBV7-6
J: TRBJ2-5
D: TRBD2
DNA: TGTGCCAGCAGCTCCGGGACTAGCGGGGGTCGGGAGACCCAGTACTTC
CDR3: CASSSGTSGGRETQYF

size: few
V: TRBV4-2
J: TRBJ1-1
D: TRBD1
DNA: TGTGCCAGCAGCCAACTGACAGGGAGCACTGAAGCTTTCTTT
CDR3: CASSQLTGSTEAFF

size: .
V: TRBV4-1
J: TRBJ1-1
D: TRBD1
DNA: TGCGCCAGCAGCCAAGGGACAGGGGGCCGGCTTGAAGCTTTCTTT
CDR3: CASSQGTGGRLEAFF

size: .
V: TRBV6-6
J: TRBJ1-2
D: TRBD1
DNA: TGTGCCAGCAATTTGGACAGGGGCCTCACTAACTATGGCTACACCTTC
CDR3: CASNLDRGLTNYGYTF

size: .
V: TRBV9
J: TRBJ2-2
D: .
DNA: TGTGCCAGCAGCCCAGGACACAGGGCTTCGGGGGAGCTGTTTTTT
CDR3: CASSPGHRASGELFF

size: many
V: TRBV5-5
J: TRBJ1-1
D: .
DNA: TGTGCCAGCAGCTTCATCCCGGACACTGAAGCTTTCTTT
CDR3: CASSFIPDTEAFF

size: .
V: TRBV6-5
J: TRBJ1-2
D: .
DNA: TGTGCCAGCAGTTACTCGGGGCAGGCAAGGGGCTACACCTTC
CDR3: CASSYSGQARGYTF

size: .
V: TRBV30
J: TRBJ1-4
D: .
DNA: TGTGCCTGGAGCGGGGAAAAACTGTTTTTT
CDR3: CAWSGEKLFF

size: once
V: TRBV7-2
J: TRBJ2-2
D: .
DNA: TGTGCCAGCAGCTTAGAACGGGTCACCGGGGAGCTGTTTTTT
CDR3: CASSLERVTGELFF

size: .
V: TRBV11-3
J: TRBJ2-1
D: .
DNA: TGTGCCAGCAGCTTAGGTCGGGGTATCCACAATGAGCAGTTCTTC
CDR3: CASSLGRGIHNEQFF

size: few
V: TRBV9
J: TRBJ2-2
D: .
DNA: TGTGCCAGCAGCGTACGGGCAGGGAAGGATGGGGAGCTGTTTTTT
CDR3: CASSVRAGKDGELFF

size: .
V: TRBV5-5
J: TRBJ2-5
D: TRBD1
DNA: TGTGCCAGCAGCTCCACAGGGGGCCAAGAGACCCAGTACTTC
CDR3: CASSSTGGQETQYF

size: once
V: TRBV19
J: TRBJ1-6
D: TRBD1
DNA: TGTGCCAGTAGTCCGGGACAGGGCTCACCCCTCCACTTT
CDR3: CASSPGQGSPLHF

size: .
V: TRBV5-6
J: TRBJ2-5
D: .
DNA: TGTGCCAGCGGCCATCAGGGATTCCAAGAGACCCAGTACTTC
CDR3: CASGHQGFQETQYF

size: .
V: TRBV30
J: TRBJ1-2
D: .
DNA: TGTGCCTGGAGTGTACCGGCAGGGAACTATGGCTACACCTTC
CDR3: CAWSVPAGNYGYTF

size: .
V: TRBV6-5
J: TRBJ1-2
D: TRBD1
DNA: TGTGCCAGCACCCTACGGACAGGGGACGCGTATGGCTACACCTTC
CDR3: CASTLRTGDAYGYTF

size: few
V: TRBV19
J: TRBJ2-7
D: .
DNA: TGTGCCAGTAGTACGGACTATTCCTACGAGCAGTACTTC
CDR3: CASSTDYSYEQYF

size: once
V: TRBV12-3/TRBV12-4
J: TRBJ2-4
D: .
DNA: TGTGCCAGCAAAGGACAGTCCATTCAGTACTTC
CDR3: CASKGQSIQYF

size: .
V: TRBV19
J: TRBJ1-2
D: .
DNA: TGTGCCAGTACTCGGCAGACGGGAGGCTACACCTTC
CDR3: CASTRQTGGYTF

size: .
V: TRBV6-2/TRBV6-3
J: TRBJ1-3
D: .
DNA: TGTGCCAGCAGTTACTCATCGTCGGGTGGAAACACCATATATTTT
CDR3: CASSYSSSGGNTIYF

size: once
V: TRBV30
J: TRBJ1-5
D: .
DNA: TGTGCCTGGAGTGTAACGGGGTTGAGCAATCAGCCCCAGCATTTT
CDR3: CAWSVTGLSNQPQHF

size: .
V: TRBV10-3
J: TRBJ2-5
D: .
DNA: TGTGCCATCAGTGAGCCCCGAAGTAGATCCCAGTACTTC
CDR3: CAISEPRSRSQYF

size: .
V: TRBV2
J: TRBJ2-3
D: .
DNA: TGTGCCAGCAGGACAGATAGGACAGATACGCAGTATTTT
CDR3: CASRTDRTDTQYF

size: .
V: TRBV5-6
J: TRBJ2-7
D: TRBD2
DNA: TGTGCCAGCAGAAGGACTAGCGGGGCCTACGAGCAGTACTTC
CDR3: CASRRTSGAYEQYF

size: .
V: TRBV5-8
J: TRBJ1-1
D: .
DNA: TGTGCCAGCAGCGCGATCTCTGGGAACACTGAAGCTTTCTTT
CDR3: CASSAISGNTEAFF

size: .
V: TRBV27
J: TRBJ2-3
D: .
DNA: TGTGCCAGCAGTTTATCACGAGTAGGGACACTGCAGTATTTT
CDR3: CASSLSRVGTLQYF

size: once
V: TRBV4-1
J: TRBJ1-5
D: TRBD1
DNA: TGCGCCAGCAGCCAAGATGAGGACAGGAATCAGCCCCAGCATTTT
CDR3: CASSQDEDRNQPQHF

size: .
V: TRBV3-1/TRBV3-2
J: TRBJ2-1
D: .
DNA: TGTGCCAGCAGCCAACTAGTCACTGAGCAGTTCTTC
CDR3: CASSQLVTEQFF

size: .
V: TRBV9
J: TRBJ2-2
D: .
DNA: TGTGCCAGCAGCGTAGGTGGAGGGAACACCGGGGAGCTGTTTTTT
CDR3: CASSVGGGNTGELFF